Below are 29 T cell receptor beta chains sequenced from a single sample in a study of blood T cell repertoires in COVID-19. Sequenced by immunoSEQ multiplex PCR; TCRdb stores in-frame clones only, minus some. The sample lists approximately 110,000 clones, roughly 85% occurring once. The material sequenced was peripheral blood. The receptors here all came from a man aged 50 to 60 with acute or convalescent COVID-19.

This clone was counted between two and nine times. The chain recombines TRBV19 with TRBJ2-3; 9 positions match TRBD2. Germline V gives CDR1 LNHDA, CDR2 SQIVND (reference sequence). Trimming at V came to 3 bases and at J to 1 base, leaving 2 bases not matched to a gene. There are 15 residues in the CDR3. The CDR3 sequence is CASSMKREGTDTQYF. The CDR3 DNA follows: TGTGCCAGTAGTATGAAGCGGGAGGGCACAGATACGCAGTATTTT.

The chain combines TRBV28 with TRBJ1-5, with D possibly being TRBD1 (6 bases). The CDR3 spans 15 residues. Germline assignment: CDR1 MDHEN and CDR2 SYDVKM. Trimming removed 4 bases at V and 3 bases at J, with 13 bases between. CDR3 in amino acids: CASSSGASSNQPQHF. For the CDR3, the DNA is TGTGCCAGCAGTTCAGGGGCGAGTTCCAATCAGCCCCAGCATTTT.

The rearrangement uses TRBV15 and TRBJ1-4; D call uncertain. CDR1 and CDR2 (germline): LNHNV, YYDKDF (reference sequence). This CDR3 has 17 residues. Trimming took 3 bases from V and 0 from J, leaving 14 bases between them. The CDR3 sequence: CATSSEYIEATNEKLFF. CDR3 bases: TGTGCCACCAGCAGTGAATATATTGAGGCAACTAATGAAAAACTGTTTTTT.

This rearrangement joins TRBV19 to TRBJ2-3; possible D gene TRBD1, 5 bases. The CDR3 loop spans 16 amino acids. The germline gives CDR1 LNHDA, CDR2 SQIVND (reference sequence). V lost 1 base to trimming and J lost 0 bases, with 11 bases between them. In DNA, the CDR3 is TGTGCCAGTAGTATAGGGGGCGGCCCTAGCACAGATACGCAGTATTTT. Encoded protein: CASSIGGGPSTDTQYF.

The V gene is TRBV6-5, the J gene TRBJ2-7; the D gene is possibly TRBD2 (5 bases). The CDR3 loop spans 15 amino acids. V was shortened by 5 bases and J by 1 base, with 15 bases between the two germline ends. Looked up from germline, CDR1 is MNHEY and CDR2 is SVGAGI. The CDR3 protein is CASSPDYSSSYEQYF. The CDR3 DNA follows: TGTGCCAGCAGTCCCGACTATTCTTCTTCCTACGAGCAGTACTTC.

The CDR3 coding sequence is TGTGCCAGCTCACCGGGACAGCTGAGCTCTGGAAACACCATATATTTT. Amino acid sequence: CASSPGQLSSGNTIYF. This chain links TRBV18 with TRBJ1-3, with 7 bases lining up with TRBD1. The ends lost 3 bases at V and 0 bases at J; junction bases unmatched: 5. The V gene's germline CDR1 is KGHSH and CDR2 LQKENI. The CDR3 length is 16 residues.

As regards this clone: The junction differs from germline at one of its ends, possibly a read error. The chain combines TRBV6-5 with TRBJ1-2; possible D gene TRBD1, 5 bases. The CDR3 covers 11 residues. Per germline, CDR1 MNHEY and CDR2 SVGAGI. The CDR3 region is CASHGGPRGAF. In DNA, the CDR3 is TGTGCCAGCCATGGGGGTCCGCGGGGTGCCTTC.

The rearrangement uses TRBV5-1 and TRBJ1-1; D gene ambiguous. Trimming left V 3 bases short and J 5 bases short, with 14 bases between. The CDR3 extends over 14 amino acids. Germline CDR1 is SGHRS and CDR2 is YFSETQ. The CDR3 DNA is TGCGCCAGCAGCTCGTTCGGGGAAGGTACTGAAGCTTTCTTT. Translated: CASSSFGEGTEAFF.

This clone has only a few counts. The chain uses TRBV2 and TRBJ1-2, with a tentative D call TRBD1 (6 bases). V lost 6 bases and J lost 2, with 10 bases in between. The germline gives CDR1 SNHLY, CDR2 FYNNEI. The CDR3 covers 13 residues. CDR3 residues: CASSLRGNYGYTF. The CDR3 nucleotides read TGTGCCAGCAGCCTCAGGGGAAACTATGGCTACACCTTC.

Turning to this clone: An end of the junction differs from the germline gene, which may be a read error. V gene TRBV14 combines with J gene TRBJ1-2, with TRBD1 matching 9 bases. In germline, CDR1 is SGHDN, CDR2 FVKESK. This CDR3 spans 13 amino acids. The CDR3 region has the DNA TGTGCCAGCAGCCAAAGCCTCACAGGGGGCGCTTCCTTC. It yields the protein CASSQSLTGGASF.

The chain links TRBV24-1 to TRBJ2-1, with 8 positions matching TRBD1. CDR1 is KGHDR, CDR2 SFDVKD, per germline. This CDR3 has 19 amino acids. Germline trimming cut 3 bases from V and 0 bases from J; bases unmatched to any gene: 12. CDR3 sequence reads: CATSDPNKRTGRSYNEQFF. CDR3 DNA: TGTGCCACCAGTGATCCAAACAAGAGGACAGGGCGCTCCTACAATGAGCAGTTCTTC.

This chain uses TRBV19 with TRBJ2-6, with a weak D call TRBD1 (6 bases). The germline V and J ends were trimmed by 2 bases and 5 bases, with 16 bases remaining between them. Germline V CDR1 and CDR2: LNHDA, SQIVND (reference sequence). The CDR3 loop spans 17 amino acids. The CDR3 here is CASSIPGGRDRANVLTF. DNA of the CDR3: TGTGCCAGTAGTATACCTGGGGGCCGTGATAGGGCCAACGTCCTGACTTTC. Drawing the rest from reference TRBV19 and TRBJ2-6, the complete variable domain is DGGITQSPKYLFRKEGQNVTLSCEQNLNHDAMYWYRQDPGQGLRLIYYSQIVNDFQKGDIAEGYSVSREKKESFPLTVTSAQKNPTAFYLCASSIPGGRDRANVLTFGAGSRLTVL.

CDR3: CASSLLGASNQPQHF. DNA of the CDR3: TGTGCCAGCAGCTTACTGGGGGCGAGCAATCAGCCCCAGCATTTT. The chain uses TRBV7-2 and TRBJ1-5; D is perhaps TRBD1 (6 bases). The CDR3 consists of 15 residues. The V and J ends lost 2 bases and 1 base respectively, with 9 bases between them. CDR1 and CDR2 (germline): SGHTA, FQGNSA.

The chain carries TRBV11-1 and TRBJ2-4, with 8 bases identical to TRBD2. V gave up 5 bases and J gave up 0 bases; unmatched junction bases: 6. Per the germline V gene, CDR1 is SGHAT and CDR2 is FQDESV (reference sequence). There are 16 residues in the CDR3. DNA of the CDR3: TGTGCCAGCAGCGGCACGGGGGGGCTAGCCAAAAACATTCAGTACTTC. This translates into CASSGTGGLAKNIQYF.

The V call is TRBV20-1, the J call TRBJ1-5; D is unresolved. The germline V gene encodes CDR1 DFQATT and CDR2 SNEGSKA (reference sequence). The CDR3 loop spans 13 amino acids. V was pared by 3 bases and J by 3 bases, with 9 bases between. CDR3 region: CSASARINQPQHF. The CDR3 DNA reads TGCAGTGCTAGTGCCAGAATCAATCAGCCCCAGCATTTT.

CDR3 protein: CASSYVRHQPQHF. The CDR3 DNA sequence: TGTGCCAGCAGTTACGTCAGGCATCAGCCCCAGCATTTT. The rearrangement joins TRBV6-5 to TRBJ1-5, with D hard to call. V dropped 2 bases and J dropped 5 bases, with 7 bases sitting between them. The CDR3 is made up of 13 amino acids. The germline V gene encodes CDR1 MNHEY and CDR2 SVGAGI.

The chain uses TRBV9 and TRBJ1-1; TRBD1 matches 9 bases. The CDR3 is made up of 17 amino acids. From germline, CDR1 is SGDLS and CDR2 YYNGEE. J lost 3 bases, V lost 4 bases, and 13 bases had no gene match. The CDR3 is CASSIRTGDFGDTEAFF. The DNA of the CDR3 is TGTGCCAGCAGCATCCGGACAGGGGACTTCGGGGACACTGAAGCTTTCTTT.

This clone is a singleton in its sample. This rearrangement joins TRBV7-9 to TRBJ2-3, with 8 bases aligning to TRBD1. CDR1 is SEHNR, CDR2 FQNEAQ, per germline (reference sequence). V lost 3 bases to trimming and J lost 0 bases; unmatched junction nucleotides: 5. This CDR3 region has 16 residues. The CDR3 bases are TGTGCCAGCAGCTTTGTAACAGGGGGTAGCACAGATACGCAGTATTTT. Its translation: CASSFVTGGSTDTQYF.

CDR3 bases: TGTGCCAGCAGCTCATGGGACAGGGGCCTCGGAAACACCATATATTTT. This sequence encodes CASSSWDRGLGNTIYF. The gene calls are TRBV5-5 and TRBJ1-3; TRBD1 matches 10 bases. The CDR3 length is 16 residues. The junction had 7 bases not matched to a gene; V was cut back by 3 bases and J by 4 bases. CDR1 is SGHKS, CDR2 YYEKEE, per germline (reference sequence).

This rearrangement joins TRBV5-6 to TRBJ1-4; 10 bases are shared with TRBD1. The CDR3 loop spans 13 amino acids. The V segment lost 6 bases and the J segment 7 bases; nucleotides outside the gene matches: 3. Germline V lookup: CDR1 SGHDT, CDR2 YYEEEE. Written as DNA, the CDR3 is TGTGCCAGCACGACAGGGGGCGGTGAAAAACTGTTTTTT. Protein: CASTTGGGEKLFF.

This chain links TRBV6-5 with TRBJ2-3, with TRBD2 matching 10 bases. The germline CDR1 and CDR2 sequences are MNHEY and SVGAGI. The CDR3 covers 15 residues. Trimming removed 5 bases from V and 0 bases from J; junction bases left unmatched: 2. The chain's CDR3 is CASSRLAGSTDTQYF. In DNA form, the CDR3 reads TGTGCCAGCAGTCGACTAGCGGGCAGCACAGATACGCAGTATTTT.

For the CDR3, the DNA is TGTGCCAGCAGTTTTATTAGTCAAGAGACCCAGTACTTC. As protein: CASSFISQETQYF. V usage is TRBV12-3 or TRBV12-4 and J usage is TRBJ2-5; D not certain. Trimming cost V 3 bases and J 2 bases, with 7 bases left between them. This CDR3 contains 13 residues.

The V call is TRBV19, the J call TRBJ2-7, with D tentatively TRBD1 (5 bases). There are 13 residues in the CDR3. CDR1 is LNHDA and CDR2 is SQIVND in the germline V gene (reference sequence). V was cut by 5 bases and J by 0 bases, with 8 bases left in between. CDR3 residues: CASSVTASYEQYF. CDR3 nucleotides: TGTGCCAGTAGTGTGACAGCCTCCTACGAGCAGTACTTC.

This chain links TRBV18 with TRBJ2-3; 7 nucleotides align to TRBD1. Germline CDR1 and CDR2: KGHSH and LQKENI. V lost 2 bases to trimming and J lost 2 bases; unmatched junction nucleotides: 7. CDR3 size: 16 residues. The CDR3 sequence is CASSPGRQGNTDTQYF. The CDR3 region has the DNA TGTGCCAGCTCACCAGGACGACAGGGCAACACAGATACGCAGTATTTT.

This clone showed up just a few times. The chain couples TRBV14 to TRBJ2-5; TRBD2 agrees at 7 bases. Germline loops: CDR1 SGHDN, CDR2 FVKESK. The V and J ends lost 1 base and 4 bases, in that order; junction bases with no gene match: 3. This CDR3 comprises 14 residues. This chain's CDR3 is CASSQALAGETQYF. The CDR3 DNA reads as TGTGCCAGCAGCCAAGCGTTAGCGGGAGAGACCCAGTACTTC.

This clone was observed once. This sequence joins TRBV24-1 and TRBJ2-5, with D possibly TRBD1 on 5 matching bases. CDR1 is KGHDR and CDR2 is SFDVKD in the germline V gene. Deletions cut 2 bases from V and 4 bases from J, with 13 bases between. CDR3 length: 15 residues. For the CDR3, the DNA is TGTGCCACCAGTGATTCAGGGTCACCGCTAGAGACCCAGTACTTC. It yields the protein CATSDSGSPLETQYF.

This clone occurred a few times. The chain recombines TRBV7-9 with TRBJ1-5; 7 bases fit TRBD1. CDR3 length: 16 residues. Trimming cost V 5 bases and J 3 bases; bases outside gene matches: 10. The V gene's germline CDR1 is SEHNR and CDR2 FQNEAQ (reference sequence). CDR3 amino acids: CASSLFTGAANQPQHF. Written as DNA, the CDR3 is TGTGCCAGCAGCCTTTTTACAGGGGCAGCCAATCAGCCCCAGCATTTT.

J is TRBJ1-1 and V is TRBV6-5; TRBD1 might be the D (6 bases). Per germline, CDR1 MNHEY and CDR2 SVGAGI. V gave up 5 bases and J gave up 4 bases, with 11 bases separating them. This CDR3 has 13 amino acids. The CDR3 DNA sequence: TGTGCCAGCAGTCACGACAGGCTCACTGAAGCTTTCTTT. Protein: CASSHDRLTEAFF.

To note about this clone: An end of the junction differs from the germline gene, which may be a read error. The chain is built from TRBV2 and TRBJ1-6, with D possibly matching TRBD1 (5 bases). Looked up from germline, CDR1 is SNHLY and CDR2 is FYNNEI. This CDR3 spans 13 amino acids. The CDR3 DNA reads as TGTGGGGGGAGGCCCTCCAATAATTCACCCCTCCACTTT. Amino acid sequence: CGGRPSNNSPLHF.